This T cell receptor (beta chain) is from a study of blood T cell repertoires in COVID-19. Germline V gives CDR1 WNHNN, CDR2 SYGVQD (reference sequence). V was trimmed by 5 bases and J by 0 bases, leaving 29 bases between them. This CDR3 has 20 residues. The age range of participants was 18 to 89 years, with residence in some 25 US areas. The assay was immunoSEQ multiplex PCR, and TCRdb's table has in-frame clones only and misses some. The sample includes under 300,000 clones, around 90% of them seen just once. The gene calls are TRBV10-1 and TRBJ2-7, with D maybe TRBD1 (6 bases). Sequencing was done on a sample of PBMCs or T cells enriched from blood (not recorded which). The TCR comes from a woman aged 30 to 39 with acute COVID-19. This CDR3 is CASSIMCGTRRPYRSYEQYF. The CDR3 DNA sequence: TGCGCCAGCAGTATTATGTGTGGGACAAGGAGGCCCTATCGCTCCTACGAGCAGTACTTC.